The 31 T cell receptor beta chains in this list originate from one sample, sequenced in a study of breast tumors, draining lymph nodes, adjacent tissues (TCRdb year 2016). The library was generated by multiplex PCR. The run used an Illumina HiSeq 2000. TCRdb trimmed public reads at Q25 via fastp, called clones via MiXCR and kept in-frame beta chains. Entries that share a CDR3 protein sequence are merged under the most common genes and DNA. The sample records 140,000 to 150,000 distinct CDR3 sequences, approximately 32% of which are singletons. The top ten clones comprise 2.3% of the sample. Lymph node samples were obtained from the axillary draining lymph nodes of breast cancer patients. The sequenced sample consisted of axillary lymph node tissue. The receptors originated from a female donor with breast cancer. Some clones in this sample may be carry-over from other donors' samples.

This clonotype appeared a single time. Being one base from a much bigger clone, this may be a read error. As DNA, the CDR3 is TGTGCCGGCAACCCTACTGCGGGGTCCACCGGGGAGCTGTTTTTT. It encodes CAGNPTAGSTGELFF. The chain combines TRBV28 with TRBJ2-2; weak D call: TRBD2 (6 bases). Germline CDR1 and CDR2: MDHEN and SYDVKM. This CDR3 spans 15 amino acids. Trimming cost V 11 bases and J 4 bases, with 20 bases left between them.

This clonotype was observed at least ten times. The chain links TRBV18 to TRBJ2-3, with TRBD1 matching 10 bases. This CDR3 has 15 residues. With V trimmed by 4 bases and J by 6 bases, 7 bases remained unmatched. Germline CDR1 reads KGHSH; CDR2 reads LQKENI. CDR3 sequence: CASSLRDRGLDTQYF. DNA of the CDR3: TGTGCCAGCTCACTCCGGGACAGGGGCCTTGATACGCAGTATTTT.

This chain uses TRBV20-1 with TRBJ1-5, with 7 bases that match TRBD1. V shed 6 bases and J 5 bases; nucleotides not matched to a gene: 4. Germline CDR1 is DFQATT and CDR2 is SNEGSKA (reference sequence). The CDR3 covers 12 residues. CDR3 in amino acids: CSATGTDQPQHF. The DNA for the CDR3 is TGCAGTGCGACAGGGACGGATCAGCCCCAGCATTTT.

This clonotype was seen repeatedly, ten times or more. The rearrangement uses TRBV4-3 and TRBJ2-1, with 12 bases matching TRBD1. The CDR3 length is 21 residues. The V gene's germline CDR1 is LGHNA and CDR2 YSLEER. The V segment lost 2 bases and the J segment 3 bases; nucleotides outside the gene matches: 17. The DNA for the CDR3 is TGCGCCAGCAGCCAAACGATGACCGGGACAGGGGGCCTGAAAAGCTACAATGAGCAGTTCTTC. Residues: CASSQTMTGTGGLKSYNEQFF.

In this sample, this clonotype turned up many times. The CDR3 region has the DNA TGCAGTGCTCCTGCAGGGATTATAGGTGGCTACACCTTC. Translation: CSAPAGIIGGYTF. V is TRBV20-1 and J is TRBJ1-2, with a tentative D call TRBD1 (5 bases). Between the trimmed V and J ends, which lost 5 bases and 7 bases, there was a span of 17 bases. The CDR3 consists of 13 residues. CDR1 is DFQATT, CDR2 SNEGSKA, per germline (reference sequence).

For this clonotype: Likely a read error: the CDR3 ends without its conserved phenylalanine or tryptophan. The chain has TRBV18 and TRBJ1-2; 9 positions match TRBD1. Germline values: CDR1 KGHSH, CDR2 LQKENI. This CDR3 contains 15 residues. In DNA form, the CDR3 reads TGTGCCGGCTCACCGGGACAGGGCTTGGACTATGGCTACACCTCC. Translated: CAGSPGQGLDYGYTS.

On this clonotype itself: A much larger clone lies a single base off, so this may be a read error. The CDR3 protein is CASWDFPYGYTF. The CDR3 DNA reads as TGCGCCAGCTGGGACTTCCCCTATGGCTACACCTTC. The chain combines TRBV10-2 with TRBJ1-2, with a tentative D call TRBD1 (5 bases). The CDR3 has 12 amino acids. V was pared by 8 bases and J by 4 bases, with 11 bases between. From germline, CDR1 is WSHSY and CDR2 SAAADI.

This clonotype has at least ten counts. The gene calls are TRBV5-6 and TRBJ2-1; possible D gene TRBD1, 6 bases. Trimming stripped 4 bases from V and 8 bases from J, with 10 bases between. CDR1 SGHDT and CDR2 YYEEEE come from the germline V gene. The CDR3 has 12 residues. As DNA, the CDR3 is TGTGCCAGCAGCCAGGGGCCTGATGAGCAGTTCTTC. Residues: CASSQGPDEQFF.

Worth noting for this clonotype: An end of the junction does not agree with germline; a read error may underlie this. V usage is TRBV27 and J usage is TRBJ2-7; 7 nucleotides align to TRBD1. The CDR3 totals 15 residues. Germline values: CDR1 MNHEY, CDR2 SMNVEV (reference sequence). The CDR3 sequence is CASSLKGQPSHEQHF. CDR3 nucleotide sequence: TGTGCCAGCAGTTTGAAGGGACAGCCTTCCCACGAGCAGCACTTC.

The chain links TRBV19 to TRBJ1-1; 9 nucleotides align to TRBD1. Germline values: CDR1 LNHDA, CDR2 SQIVND (reference sequence). The CDR3 is 15 residues long. The J segment lost 5 bases and the V segment lost 5 bases, leaving 9 bases of the junction unmatched. In DNA, the CDR3 is TGTGCCAGTAGTTCCCGCCGGACAGGGGAAACTGAAGCTTTCTTT. Amino acids: CASSSRRTGETEAFF.

This clonotype appeared many times. This clone may be a read error of a much larger clone one base away. The rearrangement uses TRBV20-1 and TRBJ2-2; a weak D match, TRBD1 (5 bases). V shed 2 bases and J shed 4 bases, with 17 bases lying between them. The CDR3 totals 16 residues. Germline CDR1 and CDR2: DFQATT and SNEGSKA (reference sequence). In DNA, the CDR3 is TGCAGTGCTAGACACGCAGGGCACGCGACCACCGGGGAGCTGTTTTTT. Amino acid sequence: CSARHAGHATTGELFF.

The chain is built from TRBV20-1 and TRBJ1-2, with 8 positions matching TRBD1. The CDR3 length is 14 residues. Germline V gives CDR1 DFQATT, CDR2 SNEGSKA (reference sequence). V gave up 3 bases and J gave up 9 bases; unmatched junction bases: 12. The CDR3 loop reads CSASSGTGPFSYTF. The CDR3 nucleotides read TGCAGTGCTAGTTCCGGGACAGGTCCGTTTAGCTACACCTTC.

In its sample, this clonotype was seen a few times. A read error is possible here, since a much larger clone lies one base away. The CDR3: CSASYDRGPATQYF. The CDR3 DNA sequence: TGCAGTGCTAGTTATGACAGGGGGCCGGCGACCCAGTACTTC. J is TRBJ2-5 and V is TRBV20-1; 10 nucleotides line up with TRBD1. Germline CDR1 reads DFQATT; CDR2 reads SNEGSKA (reference sequence). The length of the CDR3 is 14 residues. V dropped 3 bases and J dropped 7; count of bases not matched to a gene: 8.

This clonotype has at least ten counts. The chain uses TRBV6-5 and TRBJ2-7; 7 bases map to TRBD2. V was pared by 8 bases and J by 0 bases, with 7 bases of the junction left unmatched. Per the germline V gene, CDR1 is MNHEY and CDR2 is SVGAGI. This CDR3 spans 14 amino acids. The CDR3 loop is CASATSRSSYEQYV. DNA of the CDR3: TGTGCCAGCGCGACTAGCCGGAGCTCCTACGAGCAGTACGTC.

Details on this clonotype: The conserved phenylalanine or tryptophan normally closing the CDR3 is absent here, so this likely arose from a read error. The chain combines TRBV12-3 or TRBV12-4 with TRBJ1-5; 8 bases are a match to TRBD1. The junction had 4 bases not matched to a gene; V was cut back by 3 bases and J by 6 bases. The CDR3 is made up of 14 amino acids. CDR3 protein: CASSLGRGRQPQHL. The CDR3 region has the DNA TGTGCCAGCAGTTTGGGCAGGGGGCGTCAGCCCCAGCATCTT.

Many counts were recorded for this clonotype. The chain couples TRBV6-2 or TRBV6-3 to TRBJ2-1; TRBD2 agrees at 8 bases. The J segment lost 4 bases and the V segment lost 2 bases, leaving 4 bases of the junction unmatched. Germline CDR1 is MNHEY and CDR2 is SVGEGT. CDR3 length: 15 residues. Here the CDR3 reads CASSYRGLVYNEQFF. The CDR3 DNA reads TGTGCCAGCAGTTACAGGGGACTAGTGTACAATGAGCAGTTCTTC.

As to this clonotype: A much larger clone lies one base from this, so it may be a read error. The conserved closing phenylalanine or tryptophan is absent in this CDR3, likely reflecting a read error. V usage is TRBV6-6 and J usage is TRBJ1-2, with D perhaps matching TRBD1 (6 bases). The CDR3 is made up of 15 amino acids. V was cut by 5 bases and J by 4 bases, with 17 bases left in between. Germline V gene sequence: CDR1 MNHNY, CDR2 SVGAGI (reference sequence). The CDR3 DNA sequence: TGTGCCAGCAGTGAATATTGGGGGCTTGTCTATGGCTACACCCTC. The encoded protein is CASSEYWGLVYGYTL.

Details on this clonotype: Lacking the conserved final phenylalanine or tryptophan, this CDR3 likely reflects a read error. J is TRBJ2-5 and V is TRBV7-9; no clear D. The CDR3 spans 12 residues. Germline CDR1 is SEHNR and CDR2 is FQNEAQ (reference sequence). CDR3 sequence reads: CASGFDSETQYL. The DNA for the CDR3 is TGTGCCAGCGGCTTTGATAGCGAGACCCAGTACCTC.

This clonotype has at least ten counts. The V gene is TRBV5-1, the J gene TRBJ2-2; D may be TRBD2 (5 bases). Germline V gene lookup returns CDR1 SGHRS and CDR2 YFSETQ. V was shortened by 5 bases and J by 7 bases, with 15 bases between the two germline ends. The CDR3 loop spans 14 amino acids. The CDR3 sequence: CASRTGPGVGELFF. CDR3 sequence (DNA): TGCGCCAGCAGAACGGGCCCCGGGGTCGGGGAGCTGTTTTTT. Together with reference TRBV5-1 and TRBJ2-2, the CDR3 gives the full variable domain: KAGVTQTPRYLIKTRGQQVTLSCSPISGHRSVSWYQQTPGQGLQFLFEYFSETQRNKGNFPGRFSGRQFSNSRSEMNVSTLELGDSALYLCASRTGPGVGELFFGEGSRLTVL.

This clonotype came up once. The chain couples TRBV5-6 to TRBJ2-7; the D is unclear. Trimming stripped 7 bases from V and 3 bases from J, with 17 bases between. Germline V CDR1 and CDR2: SGHDT, YYEEEE. This CDR3 has 14 amino acids. The CDR3 reads CASSPYPANYEQYF. The CDR3, as DNA: TGTGCCAGCTCACCCTACCCCGCGAACTACGAGCAGTACTTC.

This clonotype was observed many times. The J gene is TRBJ1-5, the V gene TRBV10-2; 7 nucleotides align to TRBD1. V lost 5 bases to trimming and J lost 7 bases; unmatched junction nucleotides: 11. The length of the CDR3 is 15 residues. CDR1 and CDR2 (germline): WSHSY, SAAADI. The CDR3 is CASSFLGGRDQPQHF. CDR3 nucleotides: TGCGCCAGCAGTTTCCTAGGGGGCAGGGACCAGCCCCAGCATTTT.

Concerning this clonotype itself: A read error may be the cause here, since a much bigger clone is one base away. V usage is TRBV5-6 and J usage is TRBJ2-7; TRBD1 might be the D (5 bases). The CDR3 runs 12 residues. Germline lookup yields CDR1 SGHDT and CDR2 YYEEEE. Deletions cut 3 bases from V and 6 bases from J, with 10 bases between. CDR3 sequence reads: CASSSQGAEQYF. The CDR3 DNA reads TGTGCCAGCAGCTCCCAGGGTGCCGAGCAGTACTTC. The complete variable domain, with remaining parts taken from reference TRBV5-6 and TRBJ2-7, reads DAGVTQSPTHLIKTRGQQVTLRCSPKSGHDTVSWYQQALGQGPQFIFQYYEEEERQRGNFPDRFSGHQFPNYSSELNVNALLLGDSALYLCASSSQGAEQYFGPGTRLTVT.

This clonotype was found many times. The chain carries TRBV25-1 and TRBJ1-6; D ambiguous. The V gene's germline CDR1 is MGHDK and CDR2 SYGVNS. Trimming took off 6 bases at V and 5 bases at J, with 8 bases between the two ends. The CDR3 loop spans 13 amino acids. The chain's CDR3 is CASSGQHNSPLHF. As DNA, the CDR3 is TGTGCCAGCAGCGGTCAACATAATTCACCCCTCCACTTT.

This clonotype has at least ten counts. The CDR3 region has the DNA TGTGCCAGCAGCCCTAGGGCCCTGGCTGGAAACACCATATATTTT. Translating gives CASSPRALAGNTIYF. The gene calls are TRBV16 and TRBJ1-3; D unresolved. Germline loops: CDR1 KGHSY, CDR2 FQNENV. V was clipped by 4 bases and J by 2 bases, with 12 bases between them. The CDR3 runs to 15 residues.

This clonotype was recorded once. It may be a read error: a sequence one base away is much more abundant. CDR3 coding DNA: TGCGCCAGCAGTGAGCCAGGGAGAACCGAAAACATTCAGTACTTC. Residues: CASSEPGRTENIQYF. This rearrangement joins TRBV10-2 to TRBJ2-4; either TRBD1 or TRBD2 may supply D (5 bases each). This CDR3 has 15 residues. Trimming removed 2 bases from V and 5 bases from J, with 13 bases in between. Germline V CDR1 and CDR2: WSHSY, SAAADI.

This clonotype was seen ten or more times. CDR3 in amino acids: CASSVTGVGGYTF. The CDR3 DNA sequence: TGTGCCAGCAGTGTGACAGGGGTGGGTGGCTACACCTTC. The chain uses TRBV2 and TRBJ1-2; 8 bases are shared with TRBD1. Germline V gene lookup returns CDR1 SNHLY and CDR2 FYNNEI. The CDR3 totals 13 residues. With 4 bases clipped from V and 7 bases from J, the junction kept 5 bases outside the gene matches.

This clonotype showed up many times. V and J are TRBV3-1 and TRBJ1-2; D gene uncertain. Germline CDR1 and CDR2: LGHDT and YNNKEL (reference sequence). The ends were cut back, 3 bases at V and 6 bases at J, with 8 bases in the middle. The CDR3 length is 12 residues. The CDR3 here is CASSQLTNGYTF. The CDR3 DNA is TGTGCCAGCAGCCAGTTGACAAATGGCTACACCTTC.

In its sample, this clonotype was seen many times. The chain uses TRBV7-8 and TRBJ2-3; 11 bases match TRBD2. CDR1 and CDR2 (germline): SGHVS, FQNEAQ. Trimming cost V 5 bases and J 3 bases; bases outside gene matches: 10. The CDR3 is 17 residues long. The CDR3 DNA is TGTGCCAGCAGCCCGACCCGTGCTAGCGGGGGGACAGATACGCAGTATTTT. This sequence encodes CASSPTRASGGTDTQYF.

Note on this clonotype: One end of the junction fails to match germline, which may point to a read error. The chain employs TRBV3-1 and TRBJ2-1; tentatively, D is TRBD1 (6 bases). The CDR3 loop spans 17 amino acids. The germline CDR1 and CDR2 sequences are LGHDT and YNNKEL (reference sequence). In DNA form, the CDR3 reads TGTGCCAGCAGCCAAGACCTGGACAGTTACCCTAATTTAGAGCGGTTCTTC. Protein sequence: CASSQDLDSYPNLERFF.

In its sample, this clonotype was seen many times. The chain carries TRBV7-9 and TRBJ1-2; D possibly corresponds to TRBD1 (5 bases). V was cut by 4 bases and J by 0 bases, with 12 bases left in between. CDR3 length equals 15 residues. Looked up from germline, CDR1 is SEHNR and CDR2 is FQNEAQ (reference sequence). The CDR3 sequence: CASSSGTDANYGYTF. CDR3 in DNA: TGTGCCAGCAGCTCCGGGACCGATGCTAACTATGGCTACACCTTC.

There are many counts of this clonotype. V is TRBV20-1 and J is TRBJ1-5; D is unclear. This CDR3 is 14 amino acids long. The V end was cut by 4 bases, the J end by 2 bases, with 12 bases between. The germline gives CDR1 DFQATT, CDR2 SNEGSKA (reference sequence). CDR3 sequence: CSANGLGGNQPQHF. The CDR3 DNA reads as TGCAGTGCTAACGGGCTTGGGGGCAATCAGCCCCAGCATTTT.